The clone carrying this T cell receptor (beta chain) was observed a handful of times. These data originate in a study of T cells after yellow fever vaccination. In TCRdb, the 5' RACE reads were re-called with MiXCR into one record per CDR3 protein. Among 450,000 to 600,000 distinct CDR3 sequences, less than 20% were seen once, and the ten largest hold roughly 17%. This CDR3 has 16 residues. V lost 5 bases, J lost 7 bases, and 15 bases stayed unmatched. From germline, CDR1 is MNHNS and CDR2 SASEGT. The receptor was derived from a man between 18 and 29 years old who received the YFV17D yellow fever vaccine. Sequenced material: PBMCs, taken 5 to 6 days after the first yellow fever vaccination. The chain links TRBV6-1 to TRBJ1-2; 8 bases match TRBD1. The CDR3 loop reads CASSKSTTGGGSGYTF. The CDR3 bases are TGTGCCAGCAGTAAATCCACTACAGGGGGAGGCTCTGGCTACACCTTC.